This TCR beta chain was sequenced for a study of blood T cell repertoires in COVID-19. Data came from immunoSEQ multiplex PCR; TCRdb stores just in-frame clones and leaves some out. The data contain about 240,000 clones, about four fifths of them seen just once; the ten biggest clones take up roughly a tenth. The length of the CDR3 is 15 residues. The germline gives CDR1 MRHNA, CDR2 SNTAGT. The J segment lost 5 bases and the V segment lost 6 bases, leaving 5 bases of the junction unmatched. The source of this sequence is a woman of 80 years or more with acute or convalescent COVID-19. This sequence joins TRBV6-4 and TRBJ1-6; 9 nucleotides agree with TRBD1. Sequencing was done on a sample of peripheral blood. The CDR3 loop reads CASRRDRDNNSPLHF. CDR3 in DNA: TGTGCCAGCAGACGGGACAGGGACAATAATTCACCCCTCCACTTT.